This T cell receptor beta chain was obtained from a study of early T cells in non-severe SARS-CoV-2 infection. TCRdb reanalysed the 5' RACE reads using MiXCR and keeps one entry per CDR3 protein. The sample has approximately 90,000 distinct CDR3 sequences; 15% to 20% are singletons. The CDR3 is made up of 13 amino acids. CDR1 is WSHSY and CDR2 is SAAADI in the germline V gene. The V end lost 6 bases, the J end lost 5 bases, and 10 bases lay between the germline ends. V is TRBV10-2 and J is TRBJ2-2; D is uncertain. The sequencing here drew on whole blood, taken at baseline. The clonotype was recovered from an adult who was a healthcare worker with PCR-confirmed SARS-CoV-2 infection or an uninfected control (not recorded which). CDR3 sequence: CASRVTVTGELFF. The CDR3 nucleotides are TGCGCCAGCAGAGTTACAGTAACCGGGGAGCTGTTTTTT.